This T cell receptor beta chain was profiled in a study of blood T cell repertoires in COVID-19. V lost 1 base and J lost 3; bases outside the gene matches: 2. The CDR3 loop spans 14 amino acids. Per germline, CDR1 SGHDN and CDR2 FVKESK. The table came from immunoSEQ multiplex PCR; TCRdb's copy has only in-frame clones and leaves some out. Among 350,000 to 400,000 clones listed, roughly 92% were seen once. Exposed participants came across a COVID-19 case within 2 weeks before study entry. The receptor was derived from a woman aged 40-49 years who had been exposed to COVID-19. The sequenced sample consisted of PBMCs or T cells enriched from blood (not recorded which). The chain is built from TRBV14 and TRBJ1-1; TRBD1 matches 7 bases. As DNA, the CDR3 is TGTGCCAGCAGCCAAGGACAGGGATACACTGAAGCTTTCTTT. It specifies CASSQGQGYTEAFF.